The rows below give T cell receptor beta chains drawn from one sample of a study of early stage breast cancer tumors. Only in-frame clones appear in the TCRdb table, and some are missing; sequencing was by immunoSEQ multiplex PCR. The table has about 36,000 clones, 74% seen once. The sequenced sample was blood. The source of these receptors is a person aged 55 to 70 with breast cancer. Both conserved end residues are part of each CDR3. A D gene is named only where the DNA matches it firmly. The listing skips clone size in some rows; elsewhere it reads once, few, many or a size class.

V gene: TRBV6-1
D gene: NA
clone size: NA
J gene: TRBJ1-3
CDR3 protein: CASRDFQSGNTIYF
CDR3 DNA: TGTGCCAGCAGAGATTTTCAATCCGGAAACACCATATATTTT

V gene: TRBV7-2
D gene: NA
clone size: NA
J gene: TRBJ1-2
CDR3 protein: CATRMGYGYTF
CDR3 DNA: TGTGCCACACGGATGGGCTATGGCTACACCTTC

V gene: TRBV15
D gene: NA
clone size: NA
J gene: TRBJ2-7
CDR3 protein: CATSRDLAGGNEQYF
CDR3 DNA: TGTGCCACCAGCAGAGATCTCGCTGGGGGGAACGAGCAGTACTTC

V gene: TRBV7-8
D gene: NA
clone size: NA
J gene: TRBJ2-5
CDR3 protein: CASSPSRLASFLETQYF
CDR3 DNA: TGTGCCAGCAGCCCAAGTCGGCTAGCTTCCTTCTTAGAGACCCAGTACTTC

V gene: TRBV4-2
D gene: TRBD1
clone size: NA
J gene: TRBJ1-5
CDR3 protein: CASSQGDDRENQPQHF
CDR3 DNA: TGTGCCAGCAGCCAAGGCGATGACAGGGAAAATCAGCCCCAGCATTTT

V gene: TRBV7-2
D gene: TRBD1
clone size: NA
J gene: TRBJ1-1
CDR3 protein: CASSPKVRGVTEAFF
CDR3 DNA: TGTGCCAGCAGCCCAAAGGTCAGGGGGGTCACTGAAGCTTTCTTT

V gene: TRBV5-1
D gene: NA
clone size: NA
J gene: TRBJ2-1
CDR3 protein: CASSLTAYNEQFF
CDR3 DNA: TGCGCCAGCAGCTTAACAGCCTACAATGAGCAGTTCTTC

V gene: TRBV5-5
D gene: TRBD1
clone size: NA
J gene: TRBJ1-2
CDR3 protein: CASSPTSQGEYGYTF
CDR3 DNA: TGTGCCAGCAGTCCTACCTCACAGGGGGAGTATGGCTACACCTTC

V gene: TRBV27
D gene: NA
clone size: NA
J gene: TRBJ2-7
CDR3 protein: CASSSSRLGEQYF
CDR3 DNA: TGTGCCAGCAGTAGTTCCCGCCTTGGAGAGCAGTACTTC

V gene: TRBV7-9
D gene: NA
clone size: NA
J gene: TRBJ2-5
CDR3 protein: CASSLSSSETQYF
CDR3 DNA: TGTGCCAGCAGCTTATCCAGCTCGGAGACCCAGTACTTC

V gene: TRBV29-1
D gene: NA
clone size: NA
J gene: TRBJ2-3
CDR3 protein: CSVMAPSTDTQYF
CDR3 DNA: TGCAGCGTTATGGCCCCTAGCACAGATACGCAGTATTTT

V gene: TRBV7-9
D gene: TRBD1
clone size: once
J gene: TRBJ1-1
CDR3 protein: CASSSYRGPINPENTEAFF
CDR3 DNA: TGTGCCAGCAGCTCTTACAGGGGCCCTATTAATCCCGAGAACACTGAAGCTTTCTTT

V gene: TRBV15
D gene: TRBD1
clone size: few
J gene: TRBJ1-1
CDR3 protein: CATSSGQGWGTEAFF
CDR3 DNA: TGTGCCACCAGCAGCGGACAGGGGTGGGGAACTGAAGCTTTCTTT

V gene: TRBV30
D gene: NA
clone size: few
J gene: TRBJ1-1
CDR3 protein: CAWTRGFTEAFF
CDR3 DNA: TGTGCCTGGACGAGGGGGTTCACTGAAGCTTTCTTT

V gene: TRBV5-1
D gene: NA
clone size: few
J gene: TRBJ1-4
CDR3 protein: CASTPEGQGGEKLFF
CDR3 DNA: TGCGCCAGCACTCCCGAGGGCCAGGGCGGTGAAAAACTGTTTTTT

V gene: TRBV7-8
D gene: NA
clone size: NA
J gene: TRBJ2-1
CDR3 protein: CASSFRGRAPEQFF
CDR3 DNA: TGTGCCAGCAGCTTTAGAGGGAGAGCCCCCGAGCAGTTCTTC

V gene: TRBV5-4
D gene: NA
clone size: few
J gene: TRBJ2-7
CDR3 protein: CASSSPLSAASEQYF
CDR3 DNA: TGTGCCAGCAGCTCCCCCCTATCCGCGGCAAGCGAGCAGTACTTC

V gene: TRBV18
D gene: NA
clone size: few
J gene: TRBJ2-7
CDR3 protein: CASSPTGTFEQYF
CDR3 DNA: TGTGCCAGCTCACCCACAGGGACCTTTGAGCAGTACTTC

V gene: TRBV2
D gene: NA
clone size: few
J gene: TRBJ2-7
CDR3 protein: CASSEKSSYEQYF
CDR3 DNA: TGTGCCAGCAGTGAAAAGAGCTCCTACGAGCAGTACTTC

V gene: TRBV2
D gene: NA
clone size: NA
J gene: TRBJ1-2
CDR3 protein: CASSERGYGYTF
CDR3 DNA: TGTGCCAGCAGTGAACGGGGATATGGCTACACCTTC

V gene: TRBV5-3
D gene: TRBD2
clone size: NA
J gene: TRBJ2-1
CDR3 protein: CARSSGTSGRAINEQFF
CDR3 DNA: TGTGCCAGAAGCTCCGGGACTAGCGGGAGGGCCATAAATGAGCAGTTCTTC

V gene: TRBV7-3
D gene: TRBD2
clone size: NA
J gene: TRBJ2-2
CDR3 protein: CASSPRGDHSGELFF
CDR3 DNA: TGTGCCAGCAGCCCCCGGGGGGACCATAGCGGGGAGCTGTTTTTT

V gene: TRBV7-9
D gene: NA
clone size: NA
J gene: TRBJ2-5
CDR3 protein: CASSPDAEETQYF
CDR3 DNA: TGTGCCAGCAGCCCCGATGCGGAAGAGACCCAGTACTTC

V gene: TRBV2
D gene: NA
clone size: medium-sized
J gene: TRBJ1-1
CDR3 protein: CASRGKQGWSTEAFF
CDR3 DNA: TGTGCCAGCAGGGGGAAGCAGGGATGGAGCACTGAAGCTTTCTTT

V gene: TRBV9
D gene: NA
clone size: NA
J gene: TRBJ2-1
CDR3 protein: CASSVGRGGQGEQFF
CDR3 DNA: TGTGCCAGCAGCGTAGGAAGGGGCGGCCAGGGTGAGCAGTTCTTC

V gene: TRBV5-6
D gene: TRBD2
clone size: NA
J gene: TRBJ2-3
CDR3 protein: CASSLSLLAGGGDTQYF
CDR3 DNA: TGTGCCAGCAGCTTGTCGTTACTAGCGGGGGGAGGGGATACGCAGTATTTT

V gene: TRBV7-9
D gene: TRBD1
clone size: NA
J gene: TRBJ2-4
CDR3 protein: CASSLDVRTGINIQYF
CDR3 DNA: TGTGCCAGCAGCTTAGATGTTCGGACAGGGATAAACATTCAGTACTTC

V gene: TRBV18
D gene: TRBD1
clone size: NA
J gene: TRBJ1-2
CDR3 protein: CASSPPNRGHGYTF
CDR3 DNA: TGTGCCAGCTCACCACCGAACAGGGGGCATGGCTACACCTTC

V gene: TRBV28
D gene: NA
clone size: once
J gene: TRBJ2-1
CDR3 protein: CASRVLGTTFYNEQFF
CDR3 DNA: TGTGCCAGCAGGGTACTCGGGACGACCTTTTACAATGAGCAGTTCTTC

V gene: TRBV19
D gene: NA
clone size: NA
J gene: TRBJ2-5
CDR3 protein: CASSIDWLAQETQYF
CDR3 DNA: TGTGCCAGTAGTATAGATTGGCTAGCGCAAGAGACCCAGTACTTC

V gene: TRBV19
D gene: TRBD2
clone size: NA
J gene: TRBJ2-1
CDR3 protein: CASRTSGGFNEQFF
CDR3 DNA: TGTGCCAGCAGAACTAGCGGGGGGTTCAATGAGCAGTTCTTC

V gene: TRBV25-1
D gene: NA
clone size: NA
J gene: TRBJ1-1
CDR3 protein: CASSEGGGFWNTEAFF
CDR3 DNA: TGTGCCAGCAGTGAAGGGGGCGGTTTTTGGAACACTGAAGCTTTCTTT

V gene: TRBV2
D gene: TRBD1
clone size: NA
J gene: TRBJ1-5
CDR3 protein: CASALGQGSQPQHF
CDR3 DNA: TGTGCCAGCGCGCTCGGACAGGGAAGTCAGCCCCAGCATTTT

V gene: TRBV30
D gene: NA
clone size: NA
J gene: TRBJ1-3
CDR3 protein: CAWSPPGAGGTIYF
CDR3 DNA: TGTGCCTGGAGCCCGCCGGGGGCCGGGGGCACCATATATTTT

V gene: TRBV5-1
D gene: NA
clone size: NA
J gene: TRBJ2-2
CDR3 protein: CASSSTRIATGELFF
CDR3 DNA: TGCGCCAGCAGCTCGACTCGGATAGCGACCGGGGAGCTGTTTTTT

V gene: TRBV28
D gene: NA
clone size: NA
J gene: TRBJ1-5
CDR3 protein: CASSLEVGQPQHF
CDR3 DNA: TGTGCCAGCAGCCTCGAAGTTGGTCAGCCCCAGCATTTT

V gene: TRBV28
D gene: TRBD2
clone size: few
J gene: TRBJ2-7
CDR3 protein: CASQSPGGIRYEQYF
CDR3 DNA: TGTGCCAGCCAAAGTCCGGGGGGGATTAGGTACGAGCAGTACTTC

V gene: TRBV9
D gene: TRBD2
clone size: medium-sized
J gene: TRBJ2-2
CDR3 protein: CASSSGGGGTGELFF
CDR3 DNA: TGTGCCAGCAGCTCAGGAGGCGGGGGCACCGGGGAGCTGTTTTTT

V gene: TRBV5-8
D gene: NA
clone size: NA
J gene: TRBJ2-1
CDR3 protein: CASSLVWESYNEQFF
CDR3 DNA: TGTGCCAGCAGCTTGGTGTGGGAGAGTTACAATGAGCAGTTCTTC

V gene: TRBV27
D gene: NA
clone size: NA
J gene: TRBJ1-5
CDR3 protein: CASGRSNQPQHF
CDR3 DNA: TGTGCCTCGGGCCGGAGCAATCAGCCCCAGCATTTT

V gene: TRBV28
D gene: NA
clone size: NA
J gene: TRBJ1-3
CDR3 protein: CASSPYGSVSSGNTIYF
CDR3 DNA: TGTGCCAGCAGTCCCTACGGATCCGTTAGCTCTGGAAACACCATATATTTT

V gene: TRBV7-3
D gene: NA
clone size: NA
J gene: TRBJ1-2
CDR3 protein: CASSSRRLRF
CDR3 DNA: TGTGCCAGCAGCTCCCGGAGGCTCCGATTC